This is a list of T cell receptor beta chains from one sample in a study of blood T cell repertoires in COVID-19. Clones were sequenced by immunoSEQ multiplex PCR, and TCRdb holds only the in-frame ones, with some missing. The table has roughly 34,000 clones, 88% seen once. The sequencing input was peripheral blood. These receptors were obtained from a woman of 80 years or more with active or convalescent COVID-19. The CDR3 runs from the conserved cysteine through the conserved F or W. A D gene is named only where the DNA matches it firmly. Clone sizes are given selectively: once, few, many, or a class where the clone is expanded.

CDR3nt: TGTGCCAGCAGCTTGTGGACAGACACCGGGGAGCTGTTTTTT; CDR3aa: CASSLWTDTGELFF; v_gene: TRBV7-9; j_gene: TRBJ2-2; abundance: NA; d_gene: NA
CDR3nt: TGTGCCAGCAGCGTAGTTCAGACCGGGGAGCTGTTTTTT; CDR3aa: CASSVVQTGELFF; v_gene: TRBV9; j_gene: TRBJ2-2; abundance: NA; d_gene: NA
CDR3nt: TGTGCCAGCAAGGAGGGGTCCGCCGTCAATGAGCAGTTCTTC; CDR3aa: CASKEGSAVNEQFF; v_gene: TRBV6-5; j_gene: TRBJ2-1; abundance: NA; d_gene: NA
CDR3nt: TGCGCCAGCAGCTTGGCCACAGGCGCATCCTACGAGCAGTACTTC; CDR3aa: CASSLATGASYEQYF; v_gene: TRBV5-1; j_gene: TRBJ2-7; abundance: NA; d_gene: NA
CDR3nt: TGTGCCAGCAGTGACAGGGTTTCTAGCAATCAGCCCCAGCATTTT; CDR3aa: CASSDRVSSNQPQHF; v_gene: TRBV2; j_gene: TRBJ1-5; abundance: once; d_gene: NA
CDR3nt: TGTGCCAGCTCACGATCGACAGGGGGAAGTCAGCCCCAGCATTTT; CDR3aa: CASSRSTGGSQPQHF; v_gene: TRBV18; j_gene: TRBJ1-5; abundance: NA; d_gene: TRBD1
CDR3nt: TGTGCCACCGGGCTAACAGGGTTGGTCAATCAGCCCCAGCATTTT; CDR3aa: CATGLTGLVNQPQHF; v_gene: TRBV19; j_gene: TRBJ1-5; abundance: NA; d_gene: NA
CDR3nt: TGTGCCAGTAGTATTTCGATTGGGGCCAACTATGGCTACACCTTC; CDR3aa: CASSISIGANYGYTF; v_gene: TRBV19; j_gene: TRBJ1-2; abundance: NA; d_gene: NA
CDR3nt: TGTGCCAGCAGCCAAGAGCCCGGGACAGGGATCCCAGATATCTATGGCTACACCTTC; CDR3aa: CASSQEPGTGIPDIYGYTF; v_gene: TRBV3-1/TRBV3-2; j_gene: TRBJ1-2; abundance: NA; d_gene: TRBD1
CDR3nt: TGTGCCAGCAGTGAGTTGGGACAGGGTAACATATATTTT; CDR3aa: CASSELGQGNIYF; v_gene: TRBV6-1; j_gene: TRBJ1-3; abundance: once; d_gene: TRBD1
CDR3nt: TGTGCCAGCAGCCAAGATGAGAGCGAGCAGTACTTC; CDR3aa: CASSQDESEQYF; v_gene: TRBV3-1/TRBV3-2; j_gene: TRBJ2-7; abundance: NA; d_gene: NA
CDR3nt: TGTGCCAGCAGCCAAGAGACAGGGGGCTTAGGGAAACTGTTTTTT; CDR3aa: CASSQETGGLGKLFF; v_gene: TRBV7-6; j_gene: TRBJ1-4; abundance: NA; d_gene: TRBD1
CDR3nt: TGCGCCAGCAGGGGACAGGGAGAGGCTTTCTTT; CDR3aa: CASRGQGEAFF; v_gene: TRBV10-2; j_gene: TRBJ1-1; abundance: NA; d_gene: TRBD1
CDR3nt: TGCGCCAGCAGCCAAGATCCACAGGGCAATCAGCCCCAGCATTTT; CDR3aa: CASSQDPQGNQPQHF; v_gene: TRBV4-1; j_gene: TRBJ1-5; abundance: NA; d_gene: NA
CDR3nt: TGCGCCAGCAGCTTGGAAGCGGGGGGGCCCACCTACGAGCAGTACTTC; CDR3aa: CASSLEAGGPTYEQYF; v_gene: TRBV5-1; j_gene: TRBJ2-7; abundance: once; d_gene: TRBD2
CDR3nt: TGTGCCAGCAGTTCCAGACAGGGGACCTACGAGCAGTACTTC; CDR3aa: CASSSRQGTYEQYF; v_gene: TRBV6-7; j_gene: TRBJ2-7; abundance: NA; d_gene: TRBD1
CDR3nt: TGTGCCAGCAGTTATTCCACAGTAGCGGGGGGCATCACCGGGGAGCTGTTTTTT; CDR3aa: CASSYSTVAGGITGELFF; v_gene: TRBV6-2/TRBV6-3; j_gene: TRBJ2-2; abundance: medium-sized; d_gene: TRBD2
CDR3nt: TGTGCCAGCAGCTTAGTTGGGTTAGGGGGTGAAAAACTGTTTTTT; CDR3aa: CASSLVGLGGEKLFF; v_gene: TRBV7-9; j_gene: TRBJ1-4; abundance: NA; d_gene: NA
CDR3nt: TGCGCCAGCAGCGTAGGAACTAGCGGGGGCACTGGGGCCAACGTCCTGACTTTC; CDR3aa: CASSVGTSGGTGANVLTF; v_gene: TRBV5-1; j_gene: TRBJ2-6; abundance: once; d_gene: TRBD2
CDR3nt: TGTGCCAGCAGCTTAGGACAGGGATATAGTGATGGCTACACCTTC; CDR3aa: CASSLGQGYSDGYTF; v_gene: TRBV7-6; j_gene: TRBJ1-2; abundance: NA; d_gene: TRBD1
CDR3nt: TGTGCCAGCAGCAAAGTCGGTACTAGCGGGGGGGCCAGGGAGACCCAGTACTTC; CDR3aa: CASSKVGTSGGARETQYF; v_gene: TRBV21-1; j_gene: TRBJ2-5; abundance: NA; d_gene: NA
CDR3nt: TGTGCCAGCAGAGACAGGGTCTTGACCGGGGAGCTGTTTTTT; CDR3aa: CASRDRVLTGELFF; v_gene: TRBV2; j_gene: TRBJ2-2; abundance: few; d_gene: TRBD1
CDR3nt: TGTGCCAGTAGTACCCGGACAGGGGGCGCGGAGACCCAGTACTTC; CDR3aa: CASSTRTGGAETQYF; v_gene: TRBV19; j_gene: TRBJ2-5; abundance: NA; d_gene: TRBD1
CDR3nt: TGTGCCAGCAGCCGCGGAGGGCAGGTGGTCAATGAGCAGTTCTTC; CDR3aa: CASSRGGQVVNEQFF; v_gene: TRBV11-3; j_gene: TRBJ2-1; abundance: once; d_gene: NA
CDR3nt: TGTGCCAGCAGCTCTTGGGGCGGGGGGAGCTCCTACAATGAGCAGTTCTTC; CDR3aa: CASSSWGGGSSYNEQFF; v_gene: TRBV5-4; j_gene: TRBJ2-1; abundance: NA; d_gene: TRBD2